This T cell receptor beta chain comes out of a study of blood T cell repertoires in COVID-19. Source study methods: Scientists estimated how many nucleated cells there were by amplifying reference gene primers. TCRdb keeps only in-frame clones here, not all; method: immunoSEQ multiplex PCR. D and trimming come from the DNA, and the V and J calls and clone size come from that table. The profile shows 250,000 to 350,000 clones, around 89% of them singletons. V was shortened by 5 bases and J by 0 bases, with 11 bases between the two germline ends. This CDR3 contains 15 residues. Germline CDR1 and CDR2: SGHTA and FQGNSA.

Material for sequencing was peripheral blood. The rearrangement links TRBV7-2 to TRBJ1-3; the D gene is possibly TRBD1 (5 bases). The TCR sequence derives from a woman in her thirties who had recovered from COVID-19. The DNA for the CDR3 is TGTGCCAGCAGCCAAGACAGAAACTCTGGAAACACCATATATTTT. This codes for CASSQDRNSGNTIYF.